The present entry profiles one T cell receptor (beta chain) with its context. A sample-barcoded 5' primer and a J-beta primer mix were used in a second PCR of about 7 to 11 cycles. TCRdb itself ran the 5' RACE reads through MiXCR, one entry per CDR3 protein. The top ten hold 20% to 25% of the sample, which has 910,000 or so distinct CDR3 sequences, 45% to 60% seen once. The data were obtained in a study of blood T cells in healthy people across ages. Looking at the study overall: Template-switching capture recovered about one barcoded beta molecule per two T cells.

Sample donors were healthy Caucasian individuals that came from Russia, aged about 6 to 95. The CDR3 length is 15 residues. CDR1 SEHNR and CDR2 FQNEAQ come from the germline V gene (reference sequence). J was trimmed by 4 bases and V by 5 bases; bases with no gene match: 7. Sequenced: blood. The chain combines TRBV7-9 with TRBJ2-3, with TRBD2 matching 9 bases. The receptor was isolated from a woman between 55 and 75 years old in good health. CDR3 nucleotide sequence: TGTGCCAGCAGCCCTAGCGGGATTGTCGCAGATACGCAGTATTTT. Its protein product is CASSPSGIVADTQYF.